This entry lists 16 T cell receptor beta chains sequenced from one sample in a study of T-cell memory formation after mild COVID-19. MiXCR, run by TCRdb on the 5' RACE reads, gives a single entry per CDR3 protein. The table records about 280,000 distinct CDR3 sequences, 8% to 10% of them present only once. Sequencing used PBMCs or a T cell subset sorted from them (not recorded which). These receptors all come from a man aged 18 to 35 who had mild COVID-19 (a few samples of this study predate the infection). Cell type and time point are not known.

The genes are TRBV6-5 and TRBJ1-5; the D is unclear. The CDR3 length is 13 residues. The germline V gene has CDR1 MNHEY and CDR2 SVGAGI. Trimming took off 2 bases at V and 7 bases at J, with 9 bases between the two ends. This CDR3 is CASSYGMKQPQHF. As DNA, the CDR3 is TGTGCCAGCAGTTACGGGATGAAACAGCCCCAGCATTTT.

This clonotype occurred many times. This chain uses TRBV4-3 with TRBJ2-5; a possible D gene is TRBD2 (6 bases). The CDR3 totals 13 residues. Germline V gene lookup returns CDR1 LGHNA and CDR2 YSLEER. The ends were cut back, 4 bases at V and 0 bases at J, with 6 bases in the middle. CDR3 loop: CASSRDYQETQYF. Written as DNA, the CDR3 is TGCGCCAGCAGCCGGGACTACCAAGAGACCCAGTACTTC.

The chain combines TRBV6-6 with TRBJ2-7; D is unclear. This CDR3 is built from 12 residues. With 4 bases removed from V and 3 bases from J, the gap between germline ends came to 7 bases. CDR1 is MNHNY and CDR2 is SVGAGI in the germline V gene (reference sequence). Here the CDR3 reads CASSSVGYEQYV. CDR3 DNA sequence: TGTGCCAGCAGTTCCGTCGGCTACGAGCAGTACGTC.

The rearrangement links TRBV11-2 to TRBJ1-6, with D hard to call. The CDR3 has 12 residues. Germline loops: CDR1 SGHAT, CDR2 FQNNGV. V shed 1 base and J shed 10 bases, with 5 bases lying between them. CDR3 region: CASSLVVSPLHF. The DNA of the CDR3 is TGTGCCAGCAGCTTAGTTGTCTCACCCCTCCACTTT.

This clonotype was seen more than once but under ten times. The chain is built from TRBV20-1 and TRBJ1-2; D may be TRBD1 (6 bases). The V gene lost 1 base and the J gene lost 4 bases, with 16 bases spanning the gap. Germline V CDR1 and CDR2: DFQATT, SNEGSKA (reference sequence). This CDR3 comprises 15 residues. The CDR3: CSARATGGEGYGYTF. CDR3 sequence (DNA): TGCAGTGCTAGAGCTACGGGGGGCGAGGGCTATGGCTACACCTTC.

This clonotype was counted at least ten times. V gene TRBV5-4 combines with J gene TRBJ1-3, with D possibly matching TRBD1 (5 bases). The CDR3 loop spans 13 amino acids. The ends were cut back, 0 bases at V and 7 bases at J, with 8 bases in the middle. Per the germline V gene, CDR1 is SGHNT and CDR2 is YYREEE (reference sequence). CDR3 sequence reads: CASSLAQGNTIYF. For the CDR3, the DNA is TGTGCCAGCAGCTTGGCCCAGGGCAACACCATATATTTT.

The chain joins TRBV20-1 to TRBJ2-7; 14 bases map to TRBD2. This CDR3 is built from 15 residues. Germline V gives CDR1 DFQATT, CDR2 SNEGSKA (reference sequence). The V segment lost 3 bases and the J segment 3 bases; nucleotides outside the gene matches: 4. For the CDR3, the DNA is TGCAGTGCTAGGGGGACTAGCGGGGGAGACTACGAGCAGTACTTC. Translation gives CSARGTSGGDYEQYF.

In its sample, this clonotype was seen many times. The rearrangement joins TRBV2 to TRBJ1-4; perhaps TRBD1 as D (6 bases). This CDR3 is built from 12 residues. Trimming stripped 8 bases from V and 8 bases from J, with 12 bases between. Germline CDR1 SNHLY, CDR2 FYNNEI. The CDR3 bases are TGTGCCAGCCTTTTCAGGGGAGAAAAACTGTTTTTT. This encodes CASLFRGEKLFF.

The chain joins TRBV5-1 to TRBJ2-3; 7 bases match TRBD2. This CDR3 is 14 amino acids long. CDR1 is SGHRS, CDR2 YFSETQ, per germline. After removal of 7 bases from V and 5 bases from J, the junction contained 10 bases not matched to a gene. This CDR3 is CASQGLGVGDTQYF. The CDR3, as DNA: TGCGCCAGCCAAGGACTAGGCGTGGGAGATACGCAGTATTTT.

This chain links TRBV28 with TRBJ1-1; 8 nucleotides agree with TRBD1. The V segment lost 8 bases and the J segment 4 bases; nucleotides outside the gene matches: 9. The V gene's germline CDR1 is MDHEN and CDR2 SYDVKM. The CDR3 has 14 amino acids. The DNA of the CDR3 is TGTGCCAGCTGTGGAACAGGGGGGAGCACTGAAGCTTTCTTT. Translating it yields CASCGTGGSTEAFF.

In its sample, this clonotype was seen a few times. The chain recombines TRBV6-5 with TRBJ2-5; unclear D gene. Looked up from germline, CDR1 is MNHEY and CDR2 is SVGAGI. This CDR3 region has 12 residues. Deletions cut 4 bases from V and 6 bases from J, with 9 bases between. CDR3 region: CASSSGLKTQYF. The CDR3 region has the DNA TGTGCCAGCAGTTCCGGCCTGAAGACCCAGTACTTC.

This clonotype was counted only a few times. V gene TRBV11-2 combines with J gene TRBJ1-2, with D tentatively TRBD1 (5 bases). The CDR3 has 14 amino acids. Trimming cost V 3 bases and J 1 base, with 9 bases left between them. CDR1 and CDR2 (germline): SGHAT, FQNNGV. The CDR3 DNA follows: TGTGCCAGCAGCTTCGGGACTTTTAACTATGGCTACACCTTC. Encoded protein: CASSFGTFNYGYTF.

The sample holds many counts of this clonotype. V and J are TRBV5-1 and TRBJ2-1; 8 bases map to TRBD1. The length of the CDR3 is 13 residues. The junction had 7 bases not matched to a gene; V was cut back by 4 bases and J by 10 bases. The germline CDR1 and CDR2 sequences are SGHRS and YFSETQ. The CDR3 spells CASSPDRVREQFF. The CDR3, as DNA: TGCGCCAGCAGCCCGGACAGGGTTCGGGAGCAGTTCTTC.

The genes are TRBV9 and TRBJ2-1, with D perhaps TRBD1 (6 bases). V lost 7 bases to trimming and J lost 9 bases, with 14 bases between them. The CDR3 spans 12 residues. Germline V gives CDR1 SGDLS, CDR2 YYNGEE. CDR3 region: CASGGRGVEQFF. Written as DNA, the CDR3 is TGTGCCAGCGGCGGCAGGGGCGTTGAGCAGTTCTTC.

The sample holds a few counts of this clonotype. The chain has TRBV24-1 and TRBJ2-3; D is possibly TRBD2 (6 bases). Germline V CDR1 and CDR2: KGHDR, SFDVKD. V lost 4 bases to trimming and J lost 3 bases, with 10 bases between them. This CDR3 is built from 14 residues. The CDR3 loop reads CATSDPAGTDTQYF. The CDR3, as DNA: TGTGCCACCAGTGACCCGGCGGGAACAGATACGCAGTATTTT.

This clonotype was detected a few times. The V call is TRBV10-3, the J call TRBJ1-1, with no clear D. V was clipped by 8 bases and J by 5 bases, with 21 bases between them. The germline CDR1 and CDR2 sequences are ENHRY and SYGVKD. This CDR3 has 15 amino acids. CDR3 sequence: CAIGPTDMAGTEAFF. The CDR3 bases are TGTGCCATCGGCCCAACAGACATGGCGGGTACTGAAGCTTTCTTT.